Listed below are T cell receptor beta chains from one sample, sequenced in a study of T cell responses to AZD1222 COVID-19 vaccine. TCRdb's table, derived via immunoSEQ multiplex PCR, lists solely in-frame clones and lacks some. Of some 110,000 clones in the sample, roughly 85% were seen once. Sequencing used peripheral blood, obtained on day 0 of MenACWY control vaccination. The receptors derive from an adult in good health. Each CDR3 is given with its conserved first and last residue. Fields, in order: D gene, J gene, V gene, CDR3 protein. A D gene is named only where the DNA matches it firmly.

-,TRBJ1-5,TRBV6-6,CASSYAGEDQPQHF
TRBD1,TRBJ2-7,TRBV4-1,CASSSWTGTYEQYF
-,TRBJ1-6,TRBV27,CASSFRRENSPLHF
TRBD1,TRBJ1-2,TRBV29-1,CSAAGGQNYGYTF
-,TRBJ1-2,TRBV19,CASSMGPGTGYGYTF
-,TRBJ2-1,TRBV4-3,CASSHAPTTYNEQFF
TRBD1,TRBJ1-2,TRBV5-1,CASSPTGGYGYTF
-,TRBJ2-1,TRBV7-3,CASSLGPANEQFF
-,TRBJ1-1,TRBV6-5,CASSFRPEHNEAFF
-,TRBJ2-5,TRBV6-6,CASSRTGTLNPTETQYF
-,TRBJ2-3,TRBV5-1,CASSLVLGRTDTQYF
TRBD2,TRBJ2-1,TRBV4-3,CASSPEAGGGALSEQFF
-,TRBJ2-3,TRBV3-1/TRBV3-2,CASSQYLIDTQYF
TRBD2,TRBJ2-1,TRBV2,CASSEVLAGGQVAIDEQFF
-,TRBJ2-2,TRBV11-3,CASSLVGVTGELFF